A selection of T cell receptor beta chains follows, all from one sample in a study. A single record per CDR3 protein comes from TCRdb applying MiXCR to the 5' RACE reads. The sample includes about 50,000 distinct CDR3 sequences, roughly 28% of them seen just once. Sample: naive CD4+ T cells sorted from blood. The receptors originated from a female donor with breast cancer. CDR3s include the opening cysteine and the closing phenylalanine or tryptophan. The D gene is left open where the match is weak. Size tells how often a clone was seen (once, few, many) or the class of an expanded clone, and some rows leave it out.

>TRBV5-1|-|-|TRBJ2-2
CASSSNSANTGELFF
TGCGCCAGCAGCTCGAACAGCGCGAACACCGGGGAGCTGTTTTTT
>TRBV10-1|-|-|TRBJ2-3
CASSTSGSGDTQYF
TGCGCCAGCAGTACCAGCGGGTCCGGAGATACGCAGTATTTT
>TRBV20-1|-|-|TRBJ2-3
CSARSPSSPPDTQYF
TGCAGTGCTAGAAGTCCGTCTTCACCCCCAGATACGCAGTATTTT
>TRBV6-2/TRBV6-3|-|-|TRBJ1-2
CASSYRGYGYTF
TGTGCCAGCAGCTACCGGGGTTATGGCTACACCTTC
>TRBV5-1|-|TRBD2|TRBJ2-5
CASSSGGAGGKESQYF
TGCGCCAGCAGCTCCGGAGGGGCGGGGGGCAAAGAGTCCCAGTACTTC
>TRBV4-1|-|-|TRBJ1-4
CAGSRSGDRNEKLFF
TGCGCCGGCAGCCGATCAGGTGATAGGAATGAAAAACTGTTTTTT
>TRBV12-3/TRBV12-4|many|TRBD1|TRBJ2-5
CASSPLMTGVIETQYF
TGTGCCAGCAGTCCACTCATGACAGGGGTCATAGAGACCCAGTACTTC
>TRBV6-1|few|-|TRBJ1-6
CASTLSGTSPLHF
TGTGCCAGCACGCTATCAGGAACCTCACCCCTCCACTTT
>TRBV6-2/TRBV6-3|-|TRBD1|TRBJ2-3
CASRGFATGGADTQYF
TGTGCCAGCAGGGGTTTCGCGACAGGGGGTGCAGATACGCAGTATTTT
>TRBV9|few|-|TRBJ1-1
CASSVGGNMNTEAFF
TGTGCCAGCAGCGTAGGCGGTAACATGAACACTGAAGCTTTCTTT
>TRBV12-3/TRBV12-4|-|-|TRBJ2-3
CASSLGPLGNTQYF
TGTGCCAGCAGCTTGGGCCCCCTGGGAAATACGCAGTATTTT
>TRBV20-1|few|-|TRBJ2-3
CSAMRGGGTDTQYF
TGCAGTGCTATGAGAGGAGGCGGCACAGATACGCAGTATTTT
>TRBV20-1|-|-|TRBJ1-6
CSARDARGDSPLHF
TGCAGTGCTAGAGATGCCAGGGGCGATTCACCCCTCCACTTT
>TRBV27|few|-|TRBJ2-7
CASSLWTAGSYEQYF
TGTGCCAGCAGTTTATGGACAGCGGGGTCCTACGAGCAGTACTTC
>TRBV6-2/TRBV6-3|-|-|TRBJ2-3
CASSYSMTDTQYF
TGTGCCAGCAGTTACTCGATGACCGATACGCAGTATTTT
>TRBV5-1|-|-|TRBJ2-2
CASSPHWDRTTGELFF
TGCGCCAGCAGCCCGCACTGGGATCGGACTACCGGGGAGCTGTTTTTT
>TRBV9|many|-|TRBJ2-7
CASSVEQNYEQYF
TGTGCCAGCAGCGTAGAACAAAACTACGAGCAGTACTTC
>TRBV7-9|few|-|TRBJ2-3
CASSPKSGAVSTDTQYF
TGTGCCAGCAGCCCTAAATCCGGGGCAGTGAGCACAGATACGCAGTATTTT
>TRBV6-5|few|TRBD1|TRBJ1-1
CASSYRTGGVRTEAFF
TGTGCCAGCAGTTACAGGACAGGGGGCGTTAGGACTGAAGCTTTCTTT